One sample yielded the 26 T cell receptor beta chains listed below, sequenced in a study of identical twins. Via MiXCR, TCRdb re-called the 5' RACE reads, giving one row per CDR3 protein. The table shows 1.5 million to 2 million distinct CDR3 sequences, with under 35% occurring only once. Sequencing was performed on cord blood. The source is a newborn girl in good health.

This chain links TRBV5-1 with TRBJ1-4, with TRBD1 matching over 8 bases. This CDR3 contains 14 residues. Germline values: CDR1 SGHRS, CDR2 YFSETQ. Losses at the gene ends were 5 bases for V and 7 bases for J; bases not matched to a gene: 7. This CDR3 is CASRQGTGGEKLFF. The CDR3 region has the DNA TGCGCCAGCAGACAAGGGACAGGCGGTGAAAAACTGTTTTTT.

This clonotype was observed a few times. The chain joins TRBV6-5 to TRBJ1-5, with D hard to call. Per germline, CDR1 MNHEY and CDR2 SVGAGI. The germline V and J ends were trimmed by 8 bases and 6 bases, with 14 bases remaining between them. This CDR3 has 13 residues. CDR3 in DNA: TGTGCCAGCCGCACACCACAAGGTCAGCCCCAGCATTTT. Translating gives CASRTPQGQPQHF.

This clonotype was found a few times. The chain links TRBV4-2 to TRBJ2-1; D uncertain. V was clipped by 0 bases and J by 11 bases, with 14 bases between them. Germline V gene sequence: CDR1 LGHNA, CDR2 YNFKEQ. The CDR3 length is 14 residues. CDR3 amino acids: CASSQDFGLDKQFF. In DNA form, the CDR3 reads TGTGCCAGCAGCCAAGATTTCGGTCTAGATAAGCAGTTCTTC.

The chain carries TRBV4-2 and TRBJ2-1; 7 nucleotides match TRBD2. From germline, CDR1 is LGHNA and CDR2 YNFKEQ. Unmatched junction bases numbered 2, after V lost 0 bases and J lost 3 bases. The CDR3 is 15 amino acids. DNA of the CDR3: TGTGCCAGCAGCCAAGAACTAGCGCTCTACAATGAGCAGTTCTTC. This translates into CASSQELALYNEQFF.

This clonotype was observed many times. CDR3 residues: CASSQSDSSDGYTF. The CDR3 DNA sequence: TGTGCCAGCAGCCAATCAGACAGTAGTGATGGCTACACCTTC. The rearrangement uses TRBV3-1 and TRBJ1-2, with D possibly being TRBD1 (5 bases). CDR1 is LGHDT and CDR2 is YNNKEL in the germline V gene (reference sequence). Trimming took 2 bases from V and 6 from J, leaving 13 bases between them. The CDR3 runs to 14 residues.

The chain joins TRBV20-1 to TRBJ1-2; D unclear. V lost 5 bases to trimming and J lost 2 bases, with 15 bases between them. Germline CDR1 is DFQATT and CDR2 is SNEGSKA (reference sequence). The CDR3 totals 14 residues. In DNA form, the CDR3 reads TGCAGTGCTCCGGCAGTGGGCTGGAACTATGGCTACACCTTC. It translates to CSAPAVGWNYGYTF.

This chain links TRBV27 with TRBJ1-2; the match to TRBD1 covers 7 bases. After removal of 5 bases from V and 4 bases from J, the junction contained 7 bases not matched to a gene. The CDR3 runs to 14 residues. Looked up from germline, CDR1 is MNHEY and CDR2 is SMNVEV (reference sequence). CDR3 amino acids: CASSPDRWGYGYTF. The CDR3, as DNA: TGTGCCAGCAGTCCGGACAGGTGGGGCTATGGCTACACCTTC.

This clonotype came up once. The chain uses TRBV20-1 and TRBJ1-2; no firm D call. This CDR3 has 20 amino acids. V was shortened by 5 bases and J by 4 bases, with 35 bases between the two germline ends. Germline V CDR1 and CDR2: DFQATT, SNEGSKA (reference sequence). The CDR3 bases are TGCAGTGCTCGTGGATTGGCCCAAATGCTCAATCGGGAAGGACGCTATGGCTACACCTTC. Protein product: CSARGLAQMLNREGRYGYTF.

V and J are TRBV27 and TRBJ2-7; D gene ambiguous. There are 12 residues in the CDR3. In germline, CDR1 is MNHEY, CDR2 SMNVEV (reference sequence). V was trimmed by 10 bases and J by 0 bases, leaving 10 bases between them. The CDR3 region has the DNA TGTGCCACCGGGCCGAGCTCCTACGAGCAGTACTTC. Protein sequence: CATGPSSYEQYF.

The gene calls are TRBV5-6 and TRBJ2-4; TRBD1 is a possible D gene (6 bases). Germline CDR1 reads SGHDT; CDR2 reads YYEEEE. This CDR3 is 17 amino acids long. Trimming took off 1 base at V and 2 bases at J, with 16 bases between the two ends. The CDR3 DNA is TGTGCCAGCAGCTTGAGGATTTACAGGGAAACCAAAAACATTCAGTACTTC. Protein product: CASSLRIYRETKNIQYF.

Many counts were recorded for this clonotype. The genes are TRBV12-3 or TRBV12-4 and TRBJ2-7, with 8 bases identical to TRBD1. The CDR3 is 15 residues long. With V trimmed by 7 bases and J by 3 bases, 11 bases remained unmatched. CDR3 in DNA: TGTGCCAGCATTAAGAGGACAGGGTTAATCTACGAGCAGTACTTC. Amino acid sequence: CASIKRTGLIYEQYF.

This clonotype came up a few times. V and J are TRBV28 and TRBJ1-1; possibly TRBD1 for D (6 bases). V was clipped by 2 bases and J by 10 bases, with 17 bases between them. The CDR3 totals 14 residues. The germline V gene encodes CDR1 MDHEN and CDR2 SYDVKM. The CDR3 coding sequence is TGTGCCAGCAGTTTAGCGGGCCGGACAGTAGGAGCTTTCTTT. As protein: CASSLAGRTVGAFF.

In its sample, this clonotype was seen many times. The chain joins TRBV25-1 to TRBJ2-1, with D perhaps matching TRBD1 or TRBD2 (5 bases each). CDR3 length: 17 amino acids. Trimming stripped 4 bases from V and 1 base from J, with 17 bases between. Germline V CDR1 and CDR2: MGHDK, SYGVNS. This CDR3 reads CASSASSGTVSYNEQFF. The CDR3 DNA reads TGTGCCAGCAGTGCATCCTCCGGGACGGTATCCTACAATGAGCAGTTCTTC.

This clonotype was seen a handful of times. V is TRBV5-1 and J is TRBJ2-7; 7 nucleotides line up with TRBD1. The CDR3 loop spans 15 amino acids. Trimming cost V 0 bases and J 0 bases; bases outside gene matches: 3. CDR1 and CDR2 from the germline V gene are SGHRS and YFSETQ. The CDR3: CASSLAGQSSYEQYF. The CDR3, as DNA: TGCGCCAGCAGCTTGGCGGGACAGAGCTCCTACGAGCAGTACTTC.

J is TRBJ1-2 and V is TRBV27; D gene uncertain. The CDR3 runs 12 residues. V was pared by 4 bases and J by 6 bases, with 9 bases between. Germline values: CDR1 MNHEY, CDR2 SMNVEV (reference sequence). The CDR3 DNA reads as TGTGCCAGCAGTTCCAGAGCTAATGGCTACACCTTC. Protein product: CASSSRANGYTF.

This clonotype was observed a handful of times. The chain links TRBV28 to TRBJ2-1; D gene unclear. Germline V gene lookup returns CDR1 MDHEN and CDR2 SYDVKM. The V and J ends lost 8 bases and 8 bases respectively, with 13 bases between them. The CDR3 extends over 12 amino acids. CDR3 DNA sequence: TGTGCCAGCGGAGTTTTACTCCATGAGCAGTTCTTC. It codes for CASGVLLHEQFF. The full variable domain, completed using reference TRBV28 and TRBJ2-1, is DVKVTQSSRYLVKRTGEKVFLECVQDMDHENMFWYRQDPGLGLRLIYFSYDVKMKEKGDIPEGYSVSREKKERFSLILESASTNQTSMYLCASGVLLHEQFFGPGTRLTVL.

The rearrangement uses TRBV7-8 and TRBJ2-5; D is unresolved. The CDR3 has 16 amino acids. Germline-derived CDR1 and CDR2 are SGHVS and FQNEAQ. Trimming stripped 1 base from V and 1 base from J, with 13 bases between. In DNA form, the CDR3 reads TGTGCCAGCAGCTTAGTTGGACGGACGATCCAAGAGACCCAGTACTTC. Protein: CASSLVGRTIQETQYF.

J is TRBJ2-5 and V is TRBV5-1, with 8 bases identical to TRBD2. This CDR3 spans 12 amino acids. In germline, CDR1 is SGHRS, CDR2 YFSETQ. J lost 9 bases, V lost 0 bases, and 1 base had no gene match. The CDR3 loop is CASSLGLASQYF. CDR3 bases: TGCGCCAGCAGCTTGGGACTAGCGTCCCAGTACTTC.

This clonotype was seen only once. Here the CDR3 DNA reads TGCAGTGCTAGAGATATAGGGAAGGGAGCTTTCTTT. It encodes CSARDIGKGAFF. The V gene is TRBV20-1, the J gene TRBJ1-1; D not certain. Germline CDR1 reads DFQATT; CDR2 reads SNEGSKA (reference sequence). The CDR3 contains 12 residues. V lost 0 bases to trimming and J lost 10 bases, with 12 bases between them.

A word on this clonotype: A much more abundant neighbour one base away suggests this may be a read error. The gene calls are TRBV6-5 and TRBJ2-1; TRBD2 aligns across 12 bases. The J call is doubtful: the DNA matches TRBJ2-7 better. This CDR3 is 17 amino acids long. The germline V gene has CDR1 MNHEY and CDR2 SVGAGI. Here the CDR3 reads CASSSSGRAGSYNEQYF. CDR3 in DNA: TGTGCCAGCAGTTCTAGCGGGAGGGCCGGTTCCTACAATGAGCAGTACTTC.

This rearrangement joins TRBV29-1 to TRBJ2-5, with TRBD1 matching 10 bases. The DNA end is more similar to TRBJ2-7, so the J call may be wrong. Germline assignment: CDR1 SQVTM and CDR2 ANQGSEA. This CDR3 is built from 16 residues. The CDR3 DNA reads TGCAGCGTTGAAGAGGGGGACAGGGGTACAGACTACGAGCAGTACTTC. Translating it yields CSVEEGDRGTDYEQYF.

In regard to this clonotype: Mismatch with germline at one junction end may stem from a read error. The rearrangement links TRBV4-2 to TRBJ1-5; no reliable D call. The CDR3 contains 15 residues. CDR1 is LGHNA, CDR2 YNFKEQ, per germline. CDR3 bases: TGTGTCAGCAGCCAAGATCAAGGAAGCAATCAGCCCCAGCATTTT. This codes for CVSSQDQGSNQPQHF.

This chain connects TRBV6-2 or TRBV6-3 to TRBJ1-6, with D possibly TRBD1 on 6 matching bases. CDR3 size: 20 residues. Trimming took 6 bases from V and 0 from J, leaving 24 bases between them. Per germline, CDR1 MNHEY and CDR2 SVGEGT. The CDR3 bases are TGTGCCAGCAGAAACAGGGAAGTGCTTGTCGGGAGCTCCTATAATTCACCCCTCCACTTT. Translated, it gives CASRNREVLVGSSYNSPLHF.

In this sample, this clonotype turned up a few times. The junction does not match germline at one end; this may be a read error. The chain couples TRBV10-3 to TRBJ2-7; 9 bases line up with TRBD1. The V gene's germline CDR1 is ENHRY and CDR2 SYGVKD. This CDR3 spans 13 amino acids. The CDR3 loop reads CALRGTGSYEQYF. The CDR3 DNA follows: TGTGCCCTCAGGGGGACAGGGTCGTACGAGCAGTACTTC.

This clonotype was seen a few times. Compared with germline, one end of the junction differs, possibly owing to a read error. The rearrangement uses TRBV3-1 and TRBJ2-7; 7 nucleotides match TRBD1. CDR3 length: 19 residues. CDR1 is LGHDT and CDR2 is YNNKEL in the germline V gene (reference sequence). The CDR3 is CTSSPTMANLVLRGYEQYF. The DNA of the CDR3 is TGTACCAGCAGCCCCACGATGGCGAACCTAGTTCTCAGGGGGTACGAGCAGTACTTC.

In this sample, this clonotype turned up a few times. The CDR3 coding sequence is TGTGCCAGCAGTCGTCCACTAGCGGGAGGGGTGGTTAGTTCCTACAATGAGCAGTTCTTC. Residues: CASSRPLAGGVVSSYNEQFF. The gene calls are TRBV6-1 and TRBJ2-1, with 13 bases lining up with TRBD2. The length of the CDR3 is 20 residues. Germline values: CDR1 MNHNS, CDR2 SASEGT. With V trimmed by 5 bases and J by 1 base, 14 bases remained unmatched.